Detailed here is one T cell receptor (beta chain). Its antigen is as yet unknown. This sample was included in a study of blood T cells in healthy people across ages. General study results and limits: TCR beta diversity per million T cells fell roughly linearly with age. Diversity of TCR beta correlated strongly with naive T cell percentage.

RNA extraction gave at least 5 micrograms of total RNA per sample. CDR3 length equals 14 residues. In germline, CDR1 is MGHDK, CDR2 SYGVNS. The V and J ends lost 1 base and 4 bases respectively, with 10 bases between them. A second PCR, run for about 6 to 11 cycles, used a sample-barcoded 5' primer plus a J-beta primer mix. TCRdb re-analysed the 5' RACE reads in MiXCR, keeping a single row per CDR3 protein. The sample contains 450,000 to 700,000 distinct CDR3 sequences, roughly 28% of which appear only once. The sequence derives from an older woman in good health. The sample comprised blood. The rearrangement joins TRBV25-1 to TRBJ2-5, with TRBD2 as a possible D gene (7 bases). The CDR3 sequence: CASSESGGLETQYF. The CDR3 DNA follows: TGTGCCAGCAGTGAATCGGGGGGCTTAGAGACCCAGTACTTC.